This passage covers 4 T cell receptor beta chains from one sample sequenced in a study of blood T cell repertoires in COVID-19. The repertoire was sequenced with immunoSEQ multiplex PCR; TCRdb's copy has only in-frame clones and lacks some. The sample records approximately 250,000 clones, around 90% being singletons. The material sequenced was PBMCs or T cells enriched from blood (not recorded which). These receptor sequences come from a woman younger than 45 who had recovered from COVID-19.

This clone has more than one count but fewer than ten. J is TRBJ1-1 and V is TRBV6-1; the D gene is possibly TRBD1 (5 bases). Germline CDR1 MNHNS, CDR2 SASEGT. CDR3 length equals 11 residues. The germline V and J ends were trimmed by 7 bases and 6 bases, with 9 bases remaining between them. CDR3 in DNA: TGTGCCAGCACCGACAGAGCTGAAGCTTTCTTT. Translated: CASTDRAEAFF.

The rearrangement links TRBV28 to TRBJ1-5; perhaps TRBD1 as D (5 bases). V was cut by 6 bases and J by 0 bases, with 18 bases left in between. The CDR3 covers 17 residues. Germline V gives CDR1 MDHEN, CDR2 SYDVKM. The CDR3 DNA sequence: TGTGCCAGCAGCTCACCTCAGGGTCTAAATAGCAATCAGCCCCAGCATTTT. Its translation: CASSSPQGLNSNQPQHF.

This clone was counted between two and nine times. The CDR3 DNA reads as TGTGCCAGCAGTTTATACAGGGCCGATAATTCACCCCTCCACTTT. It encodes CASSLYRADNSPLHF. The chain is built from TRBV28 and TRBJ1-6; maybe TRBD1 (6 bases). Germline V gene sequence: CDR1 MDHEN, CDR2 SYDVKM. The germline V and J ends were trimmed by 1 base and 5 bases, with 9 bases remaining between them. The CDR3 runs to 15 residues.

The chain recombines TRBV5-1 with TRBJ1-4, with TRBD1 identical over 9 bases. The V gene's germline CDR1 is SGHRS and CDR2 YFSETQ. The CDR3 extends over 16 amino acids. V was clipped by 0 bases and J by 5 bases; unmatched bases: 5. In nucleotides, the CDR3 is TGCGCCAGCAGCTTGGTGCCAGGACAGGGGAATGAAAAACTGTTTTTT. Its protein is CASSLVPGQGNEKLFF.